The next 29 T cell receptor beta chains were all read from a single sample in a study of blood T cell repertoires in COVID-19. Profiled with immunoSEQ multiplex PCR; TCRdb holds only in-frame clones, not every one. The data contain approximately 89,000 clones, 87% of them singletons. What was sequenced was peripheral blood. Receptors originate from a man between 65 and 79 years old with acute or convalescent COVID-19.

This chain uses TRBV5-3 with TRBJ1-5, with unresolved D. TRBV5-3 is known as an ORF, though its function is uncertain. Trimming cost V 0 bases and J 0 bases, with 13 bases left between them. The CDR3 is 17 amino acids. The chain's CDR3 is CARSLAVWRSSNQPQHF. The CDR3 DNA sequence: TGTGCCAGAAGCTTGGCGGTTTGGAGGAGTAGCAATCAGCCCCAGCATTTT.

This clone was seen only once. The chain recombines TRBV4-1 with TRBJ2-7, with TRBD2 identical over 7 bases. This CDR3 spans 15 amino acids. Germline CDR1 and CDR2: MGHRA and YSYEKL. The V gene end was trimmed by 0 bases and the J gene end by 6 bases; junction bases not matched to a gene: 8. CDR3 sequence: CASSQDHRGVIEQYF. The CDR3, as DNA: TGCGCCAGCAGCCAAGATCATCGGGGGGTGATCGAGCAGTACTTC.

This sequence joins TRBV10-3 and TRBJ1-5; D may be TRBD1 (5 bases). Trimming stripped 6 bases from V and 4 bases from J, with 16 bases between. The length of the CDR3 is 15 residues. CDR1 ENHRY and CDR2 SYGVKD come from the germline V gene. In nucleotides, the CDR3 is TGTGCCATCAGCGACAGTAGGGTAGGGAATCAGCCCCAGCATTTT. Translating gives CAISDSRVGNQPQHF.

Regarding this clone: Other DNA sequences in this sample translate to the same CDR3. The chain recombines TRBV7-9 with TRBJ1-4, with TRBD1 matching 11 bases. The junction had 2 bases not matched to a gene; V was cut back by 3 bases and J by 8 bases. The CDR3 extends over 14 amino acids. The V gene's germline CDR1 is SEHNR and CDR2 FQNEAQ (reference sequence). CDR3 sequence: CASSLGQGGEKLFF. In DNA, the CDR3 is TGTGCCAGCAGCTTGGGACAGGGGGGCGAAAAACTGTTTTTT. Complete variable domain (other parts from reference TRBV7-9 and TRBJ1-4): DTGVSQNPRHKITKRGQNVTFRCDPISEHNRLYWYRQTLGQGPEFLTYFQNEAQLEKSRLLSDRFSAERPKGSFSTLEIQRTEQGDSAMYLCASSLGQGGEKLFFGSGTQLSVL.

The CDR3: CASSFYPNYGYTF. Here the CDR3 DNA reads TGTGCCAGCAGTTTCTACCCAAACTATGGCTACACCTTC. This sequence joins TRBV12-3 or TRBV12-4 and TRBJ1-2, with unresolved D. The length of the CDR3 is 13 residues. Trimming shortened V by 3 bases and J by 2 bases, and 7 bases separated the two germline ends.

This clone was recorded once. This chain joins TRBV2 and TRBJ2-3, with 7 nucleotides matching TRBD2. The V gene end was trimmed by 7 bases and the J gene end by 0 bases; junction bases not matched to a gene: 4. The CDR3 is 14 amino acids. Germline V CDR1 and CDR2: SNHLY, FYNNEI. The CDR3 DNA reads TGTGCCAGCACACTAGCGTCTAGCACAGATACGCAGTATTTT. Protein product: CASTLASSTDTQYF.

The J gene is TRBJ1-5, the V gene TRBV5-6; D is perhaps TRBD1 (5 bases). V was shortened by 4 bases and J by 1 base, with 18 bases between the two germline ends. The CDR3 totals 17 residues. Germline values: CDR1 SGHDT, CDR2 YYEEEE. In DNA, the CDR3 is TGTGCCAGCAGCCCCTCAGAAATACAGGCCAGCAATCAGCCCCAGCATTTT. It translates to CASSPSEIQASNQPQHF.

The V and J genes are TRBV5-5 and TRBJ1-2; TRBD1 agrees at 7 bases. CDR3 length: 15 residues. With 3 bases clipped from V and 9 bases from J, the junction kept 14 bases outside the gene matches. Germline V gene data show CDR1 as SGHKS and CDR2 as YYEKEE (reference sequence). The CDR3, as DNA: TGTGCCAGCAGCTCCCTACGACAGGGAAGCAATAGCTACACCTTC. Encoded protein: CASSSLRQGSNSYTF.

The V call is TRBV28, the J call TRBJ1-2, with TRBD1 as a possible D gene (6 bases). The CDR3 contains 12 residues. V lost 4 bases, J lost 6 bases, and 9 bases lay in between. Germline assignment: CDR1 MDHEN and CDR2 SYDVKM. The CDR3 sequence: CASSSGTNGYTF. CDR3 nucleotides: TGTGCCAGCAGTTCCGGGACAAATGGCTACACCTTC.

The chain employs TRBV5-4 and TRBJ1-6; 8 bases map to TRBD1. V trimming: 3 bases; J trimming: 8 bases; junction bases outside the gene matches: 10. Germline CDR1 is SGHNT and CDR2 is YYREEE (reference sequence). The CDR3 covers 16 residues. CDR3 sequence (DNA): TGTGCCAGCAGCTCAGGCCCGGACAGGGCTGATTCACCCCTCCACTTT. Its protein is CASSSGPDRADSPLHF.

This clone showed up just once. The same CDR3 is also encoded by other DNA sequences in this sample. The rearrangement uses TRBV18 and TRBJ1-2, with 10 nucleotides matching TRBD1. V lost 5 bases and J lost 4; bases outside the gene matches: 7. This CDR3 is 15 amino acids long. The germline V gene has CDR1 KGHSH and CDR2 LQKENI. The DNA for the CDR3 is TGTGCCAGCTCATCGGGACAGGGGCCCGGCTATGGCTACACCTTC. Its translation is CASSSGQGPGYGYTF.

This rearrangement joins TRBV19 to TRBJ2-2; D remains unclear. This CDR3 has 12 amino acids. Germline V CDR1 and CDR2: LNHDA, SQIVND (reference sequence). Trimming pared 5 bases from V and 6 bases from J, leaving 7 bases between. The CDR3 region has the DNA TGTGCCAGTAGTCCTCCCGCCGGGGAGCTGTTTTTT. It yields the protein CASSPPAGELFF.

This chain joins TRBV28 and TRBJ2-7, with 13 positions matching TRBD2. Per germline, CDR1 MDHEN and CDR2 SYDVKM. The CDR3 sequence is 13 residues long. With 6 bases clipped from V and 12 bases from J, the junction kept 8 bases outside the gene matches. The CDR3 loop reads CASRTGLAGPWYV. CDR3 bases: TGTGCCAGCAGAACGGGACTAGCGGGGCCTTGGTACGTC.

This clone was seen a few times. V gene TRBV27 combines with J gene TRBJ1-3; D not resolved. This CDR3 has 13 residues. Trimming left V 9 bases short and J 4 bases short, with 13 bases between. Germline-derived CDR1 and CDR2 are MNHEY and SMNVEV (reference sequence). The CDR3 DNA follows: TGTGCCAGTTCTCCTCGTGGCGGAAACACCATATATTTT. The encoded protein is CASSPRGGNTIYF.

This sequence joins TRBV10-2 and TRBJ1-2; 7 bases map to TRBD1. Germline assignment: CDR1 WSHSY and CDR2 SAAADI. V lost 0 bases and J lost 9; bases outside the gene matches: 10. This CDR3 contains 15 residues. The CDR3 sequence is CASSESIKGAGSYTF. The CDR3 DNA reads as TGCGCCAGCAGTGAGTCGATTAAGGGGGCGGGGAGCTACACCTTC.

Here the CDR3 DNA reads TGCAGCGTTGAAGGTAGCAGCACAGATACGCAGTATTTT. It specifies CSVEGSSTDTQYF. The rearrangement uses TRBV29-1 and TRBJ2-3, with no clear D. V lost 1 base and J 0 bases, leaving 5 bases between the germline ends. The CDR3 is 13 residues long. Germline assignment: CDR1 SQVTM and CDR2 ANQGSEA.

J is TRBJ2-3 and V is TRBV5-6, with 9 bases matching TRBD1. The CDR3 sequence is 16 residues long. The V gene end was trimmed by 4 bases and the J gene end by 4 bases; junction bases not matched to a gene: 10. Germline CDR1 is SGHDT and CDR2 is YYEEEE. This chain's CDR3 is CASSPGTGSWADTQYF. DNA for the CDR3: TGTGCCAGCAGCCCTGGGACAGGGTCGTGGGCAGATACGCAGTATTTT.

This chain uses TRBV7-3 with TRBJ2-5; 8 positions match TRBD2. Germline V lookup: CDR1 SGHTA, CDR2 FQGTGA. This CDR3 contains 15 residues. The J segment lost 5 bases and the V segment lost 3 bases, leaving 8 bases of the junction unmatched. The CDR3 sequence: CASSFPAGVGETQYF. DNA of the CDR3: TGTGCCAGCAGCTTCCCAGCGGGGGTAGGGGAGACCCAGTACTTC. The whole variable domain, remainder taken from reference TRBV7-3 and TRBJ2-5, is GAGVSQTPSNKVTEKGKYVELRCDPISGHTALYWYRQSLGQGPEFLIYFQGTGAADDSGLPNDRFFAVRPEGSVSTLKIQRTERGDSAVYLCASSFPAGVGETQYFGPGTRLLVL.

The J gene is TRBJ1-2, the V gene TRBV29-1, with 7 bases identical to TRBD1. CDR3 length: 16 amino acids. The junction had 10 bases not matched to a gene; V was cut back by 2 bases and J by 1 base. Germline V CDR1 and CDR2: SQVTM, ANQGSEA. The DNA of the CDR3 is TGCAGCGTTGAATGGGCAGGGGGAGAAGGTAACTATGGCTACACCTTC. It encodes CSVEWAGGEGNYGYTF. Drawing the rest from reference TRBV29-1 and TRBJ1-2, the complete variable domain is SAVISQKPSRDICQRGTSLTIQCQVDSQVTMMFWYRQQPGQSLTLIATANQGSEATYESGFVIDKFPISRPNLTFSTLTVSNMSPEDSSIYLCSVEWAGGEGNYGYTFGSGTRLTVV.

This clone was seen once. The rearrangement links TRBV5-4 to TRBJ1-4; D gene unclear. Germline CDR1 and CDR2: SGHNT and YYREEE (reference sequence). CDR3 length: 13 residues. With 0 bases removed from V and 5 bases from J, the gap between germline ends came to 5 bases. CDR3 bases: TGTGCCAGCAGCTTGGCCCTAAATGAAAAACTGTTTTTT. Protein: CASSLALNEKLFF.

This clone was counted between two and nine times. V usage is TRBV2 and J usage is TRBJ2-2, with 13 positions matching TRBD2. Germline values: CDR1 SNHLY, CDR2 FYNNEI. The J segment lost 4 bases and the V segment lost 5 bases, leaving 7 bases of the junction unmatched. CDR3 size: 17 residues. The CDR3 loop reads CASSYGLAGARTGELFF. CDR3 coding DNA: TGTGCCAGCAGTTATGGACTAGCGGGGGCCCGCACCGGGGAGCTGTTTTTT.

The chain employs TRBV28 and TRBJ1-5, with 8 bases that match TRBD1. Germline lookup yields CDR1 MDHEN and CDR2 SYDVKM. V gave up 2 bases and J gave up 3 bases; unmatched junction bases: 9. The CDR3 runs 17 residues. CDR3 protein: CASSLILDRGDNQPQHF. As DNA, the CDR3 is TGTGCCAGCAGTTTAATACTCGACAGGGGAGACAATCAGCCCCAGCATTTT.

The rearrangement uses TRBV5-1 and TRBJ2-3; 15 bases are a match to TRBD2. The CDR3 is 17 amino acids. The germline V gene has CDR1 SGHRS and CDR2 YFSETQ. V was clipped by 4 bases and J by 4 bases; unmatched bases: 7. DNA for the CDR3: TGCGCCAGCAGCGCTGGACTAGCGGGGGGGCCTCCAGATACGCAGTATTTT. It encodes CASSAGLAGGPPDTQYF.

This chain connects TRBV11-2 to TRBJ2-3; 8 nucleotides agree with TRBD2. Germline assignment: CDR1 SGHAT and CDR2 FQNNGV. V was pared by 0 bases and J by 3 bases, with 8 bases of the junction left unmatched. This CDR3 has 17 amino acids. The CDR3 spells CASSLETPGLGTDTQYF. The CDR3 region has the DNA TGTGCCAGCAGCTTAGAGACCCCGGGACTAGGAACAGATACGCAGTATTTT.

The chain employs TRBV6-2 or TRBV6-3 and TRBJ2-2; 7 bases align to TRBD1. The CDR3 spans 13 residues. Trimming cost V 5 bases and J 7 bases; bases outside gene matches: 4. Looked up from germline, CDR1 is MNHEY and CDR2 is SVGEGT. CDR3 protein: CASSNTGVGELFF. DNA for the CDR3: TGTGCCAGCAGTAACACAGGGGTCGGGGAGCTGTTTTTT.

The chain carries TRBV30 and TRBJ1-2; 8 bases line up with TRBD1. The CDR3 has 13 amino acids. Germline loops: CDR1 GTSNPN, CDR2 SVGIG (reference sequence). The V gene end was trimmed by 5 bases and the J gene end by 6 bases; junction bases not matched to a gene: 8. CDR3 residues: CAWDQQGVHGYTF. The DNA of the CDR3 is TGTGCCTGGGACCAACAGGGGGTGCATGGCTACACCTTC.

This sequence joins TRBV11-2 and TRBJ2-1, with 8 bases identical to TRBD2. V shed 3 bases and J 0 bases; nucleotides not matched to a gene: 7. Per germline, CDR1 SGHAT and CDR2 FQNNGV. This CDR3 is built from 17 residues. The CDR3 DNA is TGTGCCAGCAGCTTTTTATCGGGGGGGAGCTCCTACAATGAGCAGTTCTTC. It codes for CASSFLSGGSSYNEQFF. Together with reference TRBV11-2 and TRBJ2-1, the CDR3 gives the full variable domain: EAGVAQSPRYKIIEKRQSVAFWCNPISGHATLYWYQQILGQGPKLLIQFQNNGVVDDSQLPKDRFSAERLKGVDSTLKIQPAKLEDSAVYLCASSFLSGGSSYNEQFFGPGTRLTVL.

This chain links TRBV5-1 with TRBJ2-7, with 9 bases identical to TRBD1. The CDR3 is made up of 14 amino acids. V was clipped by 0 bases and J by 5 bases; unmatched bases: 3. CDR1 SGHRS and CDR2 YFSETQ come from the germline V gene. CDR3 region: CASSLAGTGNEQYF. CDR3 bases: TGCGCCAGCAGCTTGGCCGGGACAGGGAACGAGCAGTACTTC.

The CDR3 sequence: CASSPTETGDSGRPQHF. As DNA, the CDR3 is TGTGCCAGCAGCCCTACCGAGACGGGAGACTCAGGCCGGCCCCAGCATTTT. This chain connects TRBV5-5 to TRBJ1-5; D uncertain. Trimming stripped 4 bases from V and 9 bases from J, with 26 bases between. This CDR3 region has 17 residues. Germline CDR1 reads SGHKS; CDR2 reads YYEKEE (reference sequence). The complete variable domain, with remaining parts taken from reference TRBV5-5 and TRBJ1-5, reads DAGVTQSPTHLIKTRGQQVTLRCSPISGHKSVSWYQQVLGQGPQFIFQYYEKEERGRGNFPDRFSARQFPNYSSELNVNALLLGDSALYLCASSPTETGDSGRPQHFGDGTRLSIL.